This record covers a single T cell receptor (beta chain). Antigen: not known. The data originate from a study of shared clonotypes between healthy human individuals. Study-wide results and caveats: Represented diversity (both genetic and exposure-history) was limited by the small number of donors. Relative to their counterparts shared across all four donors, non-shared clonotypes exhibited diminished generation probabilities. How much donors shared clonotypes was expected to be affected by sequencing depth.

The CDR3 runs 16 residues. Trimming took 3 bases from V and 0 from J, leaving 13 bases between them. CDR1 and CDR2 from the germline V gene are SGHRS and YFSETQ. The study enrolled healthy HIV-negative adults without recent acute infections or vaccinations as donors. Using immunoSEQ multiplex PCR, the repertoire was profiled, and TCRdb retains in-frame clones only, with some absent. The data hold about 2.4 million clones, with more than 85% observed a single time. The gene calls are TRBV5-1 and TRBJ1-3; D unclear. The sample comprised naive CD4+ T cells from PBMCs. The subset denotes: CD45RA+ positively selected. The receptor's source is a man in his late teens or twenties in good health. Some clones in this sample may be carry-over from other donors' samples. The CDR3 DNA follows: TGCGCCAGCAGCTCGACATCGTTGCTCTCTGGAAACACCATATATTTT. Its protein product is CASSSTSLLSGNTIYF.